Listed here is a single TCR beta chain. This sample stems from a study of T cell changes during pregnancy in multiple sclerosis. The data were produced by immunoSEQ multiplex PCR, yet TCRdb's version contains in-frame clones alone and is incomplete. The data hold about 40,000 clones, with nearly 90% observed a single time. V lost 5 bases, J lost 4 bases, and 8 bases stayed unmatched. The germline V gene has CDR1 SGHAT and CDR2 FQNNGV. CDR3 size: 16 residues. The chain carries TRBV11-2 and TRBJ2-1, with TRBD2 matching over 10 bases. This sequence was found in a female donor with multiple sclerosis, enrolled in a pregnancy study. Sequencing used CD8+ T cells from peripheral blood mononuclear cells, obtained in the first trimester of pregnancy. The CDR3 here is CASSLTAGGVYNEQFF. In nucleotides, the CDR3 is TGTGCCAGCAGCCTAACAGCGGGGGGGGTTTACAATGAGCAGTTCTTC.